These 30 T cell receptor beta chains were sequenced from one sample in a study of tumor-infiltrating lymphocytes in localized non-small cell lung cancer (dated by TCRdb to the early 2020s). The library was generated by the immunoSEQ multiplex PCR assay. TCRdb carries this immuneACCESS record with in-frame sequences only. Its versions omit some clonotypes, under half of them owing to an unresolved V gene in the studies checked, with the rest unexplained. The sample profile shows roughly 16,000 clones; about three quarters of them were found once. 4.5% to 5.5% of the sample comes from the top ten. Input material: lung tumor tissue. The receptors shown here come from a human donor with non-small cell lung cancer.

The gene calls are TRBV5-4 and TRBJ2-3; the D gene is possibly TRBD2 (6 bases). The CDR3 covers 15 residues. The germline gives CDR1 SGHNT, CDR2 YYREEE (reference sequence). V was clipped by 4 bases and J by 2 bases, with 14 bases between them. DNA for the CDR3: TGTGCCAGCAGCACCACGGGACTGAACACAGATACGCAGTATTTT. Translation gives CASSTTGLNTDTQYF.

The chain uses TRBV30 and TRBJ2-7; a possible D gene is TRBD1 (5 bases). The CDR3 has 14 residues. Trimming left V 3 bases short and J 7 bases short, with 19 bases between. From germline, CDR1 is GTSNPN and CDR2 SVGIG (reference sequence). CDR3 loop: CAWSQGSLVREQYF. Written as DNA, the CDR3 is TGTGCCTGGAGCCAGGGCAGTCTAGTTCGGGAGCAGTACTTC.

The chain recombines TRBV5-1 with TRBJ2-1, with TRBD1 matching 11 bases. The ends lost 0 bases at V and 7 bases at J; junction bases unmatched: 3. The CDR3 runs to 15 residues. The V gene's germline CDR1 is SGHRS and CDR2 YFSETQ. CDR3 sequence reads: CASSLGTGGSNEQFF. CDR3 bases: TGCGCCAGCAGCTTGGGGACAGGGGGCTCGAATGAGCAGTTCTTC.

This rearrangement joins TRBV4-2 to TRBJ2-5, with 8 bases fitting TRBD2. Trimming at V came to 2 bases and at J to 4 bases, leaving 3 bases not matched to a gene. The CDR3 totals 14 residues. Per germline, CDR1 LGHNA and CDR2 YNFKEQ. Written as DNA, the CDR3 is TGTGCCAGCAGCCAACCGGGACTAGGAGAGACCCAGTACTTC. This gives the protein CASSQPGLGETQYF.

The chain combines TRBV19 with TRBJ1-1; D is undetermined. This CDR3 has 14 amino acids. V lost 7 bases to trimming and J lost 7 bases, with 19 bases between them. The V gene's germline CDR1 is LNHDA and CDR2 SQIVND (reference sequence). As DNA, the CDR3 is TGTGCCAGTACCCCTGATTGGGTAGCACTTGAAGCTTTCTTT. This gives the protein CASTPDWVALEAFF.

V usage is TRBV12-1 and J usage is TRBJ2-7; the tabulated D call, TRBD1, remains unverified against the DNA. TRBV12-1 is listed as a pseudogene. The CDR3 runs 16 residues. The CDR3: CASSAETGQCSYEQYF. The CDR3 bases are TGTGCCAGCAGCGCAGAGACGGGACAGTGTTCCTACGAGCAGTACTTC.

The rearrangement joins TRBV29-1 to TRBJ2-3; D remains unclear. The V gene lost 4 bases and the J gene lost 2 bases, with 7 bases spanning the gap. Germline lookup yields CDR1 SQVTM and CDR2 ANQGSEA. The CDR3 runs 12 residues. In nucleotides, the CDR3 is TGCAGCGTTGTTGGAGACACAGATACGCAGTATTTT. As protein: CSVVGDTDTQYF.

The chain employs TRBV19 and TRBJ1-3; unclear D gene. V was shortened by 10 bases and J by 0 bases, with 16 bases between the two germline ends. The length of the CDR3 is 15 residues. CDR1 is LNHDA and CDR2 is SQIVND in the germline V gene (reference sequence). CDR3 bases: TGTGCCACCACCCCGCAGGTTTCCTCTGGAAACACCATATATTTT. This codes for CATTPQVSSGNTIYF.

V and J are TRBV19 and TRBJ1-1; no definite D call. The germline V and J ends were trimmed by 2 bases and 0 bases, with 10 bases remaining between them. The CDR3 extends over 15 amino acids. Germline CDR1 and CDR2: LNHDA and SQIVND (reference sequence). CDR3 loop: CASSIYYGMNTEAFF. CDR3 nucleotide sequence: TGTGCCAGTAGTATATATTACGGAATGAACACTGAAGCTTTCTTT. Based on the CDR3 plus reference TRBV19 and TRBJ1-1, the full variable domain is DGGITQSPKYLFRKEGQNVTLSCEQNLNHDAMYWYRQDPGQGLRLIYYSQIVNDFQKGDIAEGYSVSREKKESFPLTVTSAQKNPTAFYLCASSIYYGMNTEAFFGQGTRLTVV.

The count of this clone is one. V gene TRBV5-1 combines with J gene TRBJ1-2; perhaps TRBD1 as D (6 bases). The CDR3 has 16 amino acids. Germline loops: CDR1 SGHRS, CDR2 YFSETQ. V was shortened by 3 bases and J by 4 bases, with 19 bases between the two germline ends. This CDR3 reads CASSSMTKQGPYGYTF. In DNA form, the CDR3 reads TGCGCCAGCAGCTCTATGACGAAACAGGGTCCCTATGGCTACACCTTC.

The V and J genes are TRBV5-4 and TRBJ1-2, with a weak D call TRBD1 (5 bases). CDR1 and CDR2 from the germline V gene are SGHNT and YYREEE (reference sequence). V lost 6 bases, J lost 8 bases, and 17 bases lay in between. CDR3 size: 13 residues. CDR3 DNA sequence: TGTGCCAGCATACATTCAGGGCGTGGGGGCTACACCTTC. Translated, it gives CASIHSGRGGYTF.

J is TRBJ2-5 and V is TRBV5-1; D is unclear. The germline CDR1 and CDR2 sequences are SGHRS and YFSETQ. Between the trimmed V and J ends, which lost 0 bases and 5 bases, there was a span of 14 bases. This CDR3 has 15 amino acids. CDR3 residues: CASSLGTVVEETQYF. The CDR3, as DNA: TGCGCCAGCAGCTTGGGGACGGTGGTTGAGGAGACCCAGTACTTC.

V is TRBV5-1 and J is TRBJ2-1, with 9 bases fitting TRBD2. J gave up 4 bases and V 1 base, and 9 bases lay outside the gene matches. There are 17 residues in the CDR3. Germline V CDR1 and CDR2: SGHRS, YFSETQ. The chain's CDR3 is CASSLIGLAGPYNEQFF. The CDR3 DNA reads TGCGCCAGCAGCTTGATTGGGCTAGCGGGACCTTACAATGAGCAGTTCTTC.

The CDR3 coding sequence is TGTGCCAGCAGTTCGGGACAGGCGGGCAATCAGCCCCAGCATTTT. Translated: CASSSGQAGNQPQHF. The V call is TRBV6-5, the J call TRBJ1-5; 8 bases are a match to TRBD1. Germline V gives CDR1 MNHEY, CDR2 SVGAGI. With V trimmed by 4 bases and J by 2 bases, 4 bases remained unmatched. This CDR3 has 15 residues.

The CDR3 DNA reads as TGTGCCAGCAGCGGTACCGGGACTATACAAGAGACCCAGTACTTC. Protein product: CASSGTGTIQETQYF. The chain has TRBV9 and TRBJ2-5, with TRBD2 identical over 7 bases. This CDR3 contains 15 residues. From germline, CDR1 is SGDLS and CDR2 YYNGEE. V dropped 3 bases and J dropped 2; count of bases not matched to a gene: 7. The whole variable domain, filled in from reference TRBV9 and TRBJ2-5, reads DSGVTQTPKHLITATGQRVTLRCSPRSGDLSVYWYQQSLDQGLQFLIQYYNGEERAKGNILERFSAQQFPDLHSELNLSSLELGDSALYFCASSGTGTIQETQYFGPGTRLLVL.

The CDR3 DNA sequence: TGTGCCAGCAGCCAGTTAGTGGACACCGGGGAGCTGTTTTTT. Its protein product is CASSQLVDTGELFF. The gene calls are TRBV11-2 and TRBJ2-2; D call uncertain. The CDR3 runs 14 residues. Germline V gives CDR1 SGHAT, CDR2 FQNNGV. The V and J ends lost 5 bases and 3 bases respectively, with 10 bases between them. Looking up the rest from reference TRBV11-2 and TRBJ2-2 gives the full variable domain: EAGVAQSPRYKIIEKRQSVAFWCNPISGHATLYWYQQILGQGPKLLIQFQNNGVVDDSQLPKDRFSAERLKGVDSTLKIQPAKLEDSAVYLCASSQLVDTGELFFGEGSRLTVL.

V gene TRBV2 combines with J gene TRBJ2-2; possibly TRBD2 for D (5 bases). Trimming removed 7 bases from V and 1 base from J, with 13 bases in between. The CDR3 loop spans 15 amino acids. CDR1 and CDR2 (germline): SNHLY, FYNNEI. The DNA for the CDR3 is TGTGCCAGCATGGTATCCGGGATGAACACCGGGGAGCTGTTTTTT. The encoded protein is CASMVSGMNTGELFF.

The chain is built from TRBV7-2 and TRBJ2-7, with 12 bases identical to TRBD1. The ends lost 3 bases at V and 2 bases at J; junction bases unmatched: 14. Germline lookup yields CDR1 SGHTA and CDR2 FQGNSA. The CDR3 has 19 amino acids. The CDR3 sequence: CASSFPGQGAQGRTYEQYF. Here the CDR3 DNA reads TGTGCCAGCAGCTTTCCGGGACAGGGGGCGCAGGGAAGAACCTACGAGCAGTACTTC.

The CDR3 nucleotides read TGTGCCAGCAGTTTATGGAGTGCCGGGGAGCTGTTTTTT. Protein sequence: CASSLWSAGELFF. V gene TRBV27 combines with J gene TRBJ2-2, with D uncertain. V gave up 1 base and J gave up 6 bases, with 6 bases separating them. Germline V gene lookup returns CDR1 MNHEY and CDR2 SMNVEV (reference sequence). This CDR3 has 13 residues.

The rearrangement joins TRBV5-8 to TRBJ1-5; possible D gene TRBD1, 5 bases. Trimming shortened V by 2 bases and J by 0 bases, and 15 bases separated the two germline ends. This CDR3 is 17 amino acids long. Germline loops: CDR1 SGHTS, CDR2 YDEGEE. The DNA of the CDR3 is TGTGCCAGCAGCTTCGACAGCGGGCTGTATAGCAATCAGCCCCAGCATTTT. Protein: CASSFDSGLYSNQPQHF.

V and J are TRBV7-3 and TRBJ1-2, with a weak D call TRBD1 (5 bases). This CDR3 is built from 13 residues. CDR1 and CDR2 (germline): SGHTA, FQGTGA. The V end lost 3 bases, the J end lost 8 bases, and 13 bases lay between the germline ends. The chain's CDR3 is CASSFAQGQGYTF. CDR3 sequence (DNA): TGTGCCAGCAGCTTTGCCCAGGGCCAAGGCTACACCTTC.

This clone was recorded once. The CDR3 region is CASRAREVGKNIQYF. The DNA of the CDR3 is TGTGCCAGCAGGGCTCGGGAGGTAGGCAAAAACATTCAGTACTTC. J is TRBJ2-4 and V is TRBV6-1; 7 nucleotides line up with TRBD2. This CDR3 is 15 amino acids long. V was pared by 6 bases and J by 3 bases, with 8 bases of the junction left unmatched. Germline-derived CDR1 and CDR2 are MNHNS and SASEGT.

CDR3 DNA: TGTGCCAGCAGTTTGTACAGGGCAACGCCCGGGGAGCTGTTTTTT. Its translation: CASSLYRATPGELFF. The chain employs TRBV27 and TRBJ2-2; perhaps TRBD1 as D (6 bases). This CDR3 comprises 15 residues. V dropped 3 bases and J dropped 6 bases, with 14 bases sitting between them. Germline CDR1 and CDR2: MNHEY and SMNVEV (reference sequence).

J is TRBJ2-7 and V is TRBV6-1, with TRBD1 matching over 7 bases. The CDR3 extends over 15 amino acids. The V and J ends lost 5 bases and 3 bases, in that order; junction bases with no gene match: 10. Germline V gives CDR1 MNHNS, CDR2 SASEGT. In DNA form, the CDR3 reads TGTGCCAGCAGTAACCCGAGACAGGGTAGCTACGAGCAGTACTTC. The encoded protein is CASSNPRQGSYEQYF.

The chain carries TRBV7-3 and TRBJ2-1; perhaps TRBD2 as D (5 bases). Germline V gene sequence: CDR1 SGHTA, CDR2 FQGTGA. V was pared by 5 bases and J by 0 bases, with 14 bases between. The CDR3 consists of 16 residues. Here the CDR3 DNA reads TGTGCCAGCAGCCGTACGGACTGGGCCTCCTACAATGAGCAGTTCTTC. Protein: CASSRTDWASYNEQFF. Drawing the rest from reference TRBV7-3 and TRBJ2-1, the complete variable domain is GAGVSQTPSNKVTEKGKYVELRCDPISGHTALYWYRQSLGQGPEFLIYFQGTGAADDSGLPNDRFFAVRPEGSVSTLKIQRTERGDSAVYLCASSRTDWASYNEQFFGPGTRLTVL.

This clone is medium-sized (0.01 to 0.1%). The rearrangement uses TRBV9 and TRBJ2-3; 12 nucleotides align to TRBD2. CDR1 SGDLS and CDR2 YYNGEE come from the germline V gene. The CDR3 totals 19 residues. Unmatched junction bases numbered 11, after V lost 0 bases and J lost 3 bases. The CDR3 DNA sequence: TGTGCCAGCAGCGTAGACGACGGGACTAGCGGGCTCCTTACAGATACGCAGTATTTT. Translated, it gives CASSVDDGTSGLLTDTQYF.

The chain combines TRBV15 with TRBJ2-1; either TRBD1 or TRBD2 may supply D (5 bases each). The CDR3 totals 14 residues. Germline CDR1 is LNHNV and CDR2 is YYDKDF (reference sequence). V gave up 0 bases and J gave up 9 bases, with 12 bases separating them. The chain's CDR3 is CATSRDWKGSEQFF. CDR3 coding DNA: TGTGCCACCAGCAGAGATTGGAAGGGGAGTGAGCAGTTCTTC.

This chain joins TRBV10-3 and TRBJ2-7; D is possibly TRBD1 or TRBD2 (6 bases each). The V end lost 2 bases, the J end lost 2 bases, and 16 bases lay between the germline ends. The CDR3 is made up of 16 amino acids. Per germline, CDR1 ENHRY and CDR2 SYGVKD. CDR3 sequence (DNA): TGTGCCATCAGTGAGATCGGAGGGGGGCAAACCTACGAGCAGTACTTC. This encodes CAISEIGGGQTYEQYF.

This clone was found once. The chain combines TRBV27 with TRBJ2-3; D not certain. In germline, CDR1 is MNHEY, CDR2 SMNVEV (reference sequence). V was trimmed by 2 bases and J by 2 bases, leaving 8 bases between them. The CDR3 has 14 amino acids. Written as DNA, the CDR3 is TGTGCCAGCAGTTTAACCGGCGCCACAGATACGCAGTATTTT. Translated, it gives CASSLTGATDTQYF.

This clone was counted a few times. The gene calls are TRBV7-2 and TRBJ1-1; D is perhaps TRBD1 (5 bases). Germline CDR1 reads SGHTA; CDR2 reads FQGNSA. CDR3 length: 14 residues. V lost 0 bases and J lost 6, with 11 bases in between. In DNA form, the CDR3 reads TGTGCCAGCAGCTTAGCGTTTTGGGGGGCTGAAGCTTTCTTT. Amino acid sequence: CASSLAFWGAEAFF.